The 30 T cell receptor beta chains below all came from one sample that was sequenced in a study of T-cell reconstitution after alpha-beta-depleted transplantation in children. A TCRbeta library incorporating unique molecular identifiers was prepared. TCRdb re-called the PCR reads through MiXCR, storing one row per CDR3 protein. This sample has approximately 230,000 distinct CDR3 sequences, with 20% to 30% found just once. Sample: PBMCs, mostly from graft donor cells, taken 360 days after TCRalphabeta/CD19-depleted stem cell transplant. Receptors were obtained from a female patient aged 2 to 10 who had a stem cell transplant for congenital amegakaryocytic thrombocytopenia, so the T cells may come from the graft donor.

This clonotype was counted a few times. The chain employs TRBV19 and TRBJ1-5, with D uncertain. The ends were cut back, 3 bases at V and 0 bases at J, with 9 bases in the middle. In germline, CDR1 is LNHDA, CDR2 SQIVND (reference sequence). This CDR3 region has 15 residues. The CDR3 bases are TGTGCCAGTAGTATTTGGGCAGTTAGCAATCAGCCCCAGCATTTT. Translating gives CASSIWAVSNQPQHF.

The chain carries TRBV2 and TRBJ1-5; 10 nucleotides match TRBD1. In germline, CDR1 is SNHLY, CDR2 FYNNEI. The CDR3 is 14 residues long. V dropped 6 bases and J dropped 7; count of bases not matched to a gene: 6. CDR3 DNA: TGTGCCAGCAGGAAGGACAGGGGGAAGCAGCCCCAGCATTTT. Its translation is CASRKDRGKQPQHF. Using reference TRBV2 and TRBJ1-5 for the parts outside the CDR3, the full variable domain is EPEVTQTPSHQVTQMGQEVILRCVPISNHLYFYWYRQILGQKVEFLVSFYNNEISEKSEIFDDQFSVERPDGSNFTLKIRSTKLEDSAMYFCASRKDRGKQPQHFGDGTRLSIL.

The CDR3: CSARTGTVNTEAFF. The CDR3 DNA is TGCAGTGCCCGAACCGGGACAGTTAACACTGAAGCTTTCTTT. V and J are TRBV20-1 and TRBJ1-1, with 7 bases lining up with TRBD1. CDR1 is DFQATT and CDR2 is SNEGSKA in the germline V gene (reference sequence). This CDR3 region has 14 residues. The V segment lost 6 bases and the J segment 2 bases; nucleotides outside the gene matches: 9.

This chain connects TRBV2 to TRBJ2-1; 14 bases are shared with TRBD2. The V segment lost 8 bases and the J segment 2 bases; nucleotides outside the gene matches: 5. Germline CDR1 reads SNHLY; CDR2 reads FYNNEI. This CDR3 region has 16 residues. CDR3: CASRRTSGGTYNEQFF. CDR3 coding DNA: TGTGCCAGCCGTAGGACTAGCGGGGGGACCTACAATGAGCAGTTCTTC. Drawing the rest from reference TRBV2 and TRBJ2-1, the complete variable domain is EPEVTQTPSHQVTQMGQEVILRCVPISNHLYFYWYRQILGQKVEFLVSFYNNEISEKSEIFDDQFSVERPDGSNFTLKIRSTKLEDSAMYFCASRRTSGGTYNEQFFGPGTRLTVL.

This clonotype was detected only a few times. The CDR3 loop is CATSASGTRNTGELFF. For the CDR3, the DNA is TGTGCCACCAGCGCCTCCGGGACACGGAACACCGGGGAGCTGTTTTTT. V gene TRBV15 combines with J gene TRBJ2-2; a possible D gene is TRBD1 (6 bases). Deletions cut 5 bases from V and 1 base from J, with 14 bases between. CDR1 and CDR2 (germline): LNHNV, YYDKDF (reference sequence). The CDR3 has 16 residues.

This chain connects TRBV4-3 to TRBJ2-1, with D possibly being TRBD2 (7 bases). The CDR3 length is 17 residues. Trimming cost V 0 bases and J 4 bases, with 16 bases left between them. Germline CDR1 reads LGHNA; CDR2 reads YSLEER. The chain's CDR3 is CASSQDHFGGLYNEQFF. The CDR3 nucleotides are TGCGCCAGCAGCCAAGATCACTTCGGGGGGCTGTACAATGAGCAGTTCTTC.

A few counts support this clonotype. The chain recombines TRBV7-9 with TRBJ2-1, with a tentative D call TRBD1 (6 bases). V lost 5 bases to trimming and J lost 6 bases, with 8 bases between them. Germline V gene lookup returns CDR1 SEHNR and CDR2 FQNEAQ (reference sequence). The CDR3 has 12 residues. The CDR3 DNA reads as TGTGCCAGCAGCCAGACAGGCAATGAGCAGTTCTTC. This sequence encodes CASSQTGNEQFF.

CDR3 loop: CATSRRTKTSYNEQFF. CDR3 DNA: TGTGCCACCAGCAGAAGGACCAAGACCTCCTACAATGAGCAGTTCTTC. The chain combines TRBV15 with TRBJ2-1; D not certain. The CDR3 has 16 amino acids. Trimming took off 2 bases at V and 0 bases at J, with 11 bases between the two ends. Germline V gene data show CDR1 as LNHNV and CDR2 as YYDKDF (reference sequence). Full variable domain (missing parts from reference TRBV15 and TRBJ2-1): DAMVIQNPRYQVTQFGKPVTLSCSQTLNHNVMYWYQQKSSQAPKLLFHYYDKDFNNEADTPDNFQSRRPNTSFCFLDIRSPGLGDTAMYLCATSRRTKTSYNEQFFGPGTRLTVL.

J is TRBJ2-3 and V is TRBV20-1; 9 nucleotides match TRBD2. Germline V gene data show CDR1 as DFQATT and CDR2 as SNEGSKA (reference sequence). V lost 2 bases, J lost 7 bases, and 7 bases stayed unmatched. This CDR3 contains 14 residues. This chain's CDR3 is CSARTAGGGYTQYF. The CDR3 DNA reads as TGCAGTGCTAGAACAGCGGGAGGAGGGTATACGCAGTATTTT.

In this sample, this clonotype turned up once. The V and J genes are TRBV7-2 and TRBJ2-1; 7 bases line up with TRBD1. The CDR3 runs to 15 residues. The germline gives CDR1 SGHTA, CDR2 FQGNSA. V lost 5 bases, J lost 7 bases, and 11 bases stayed unmatched. CDR3 bases: TGTGCCAGCAGCCCCATGGACAGGAAAAAAAATGAGCAGTTCTTC. Protein product: CASSPMDRKKNEQFF. Supplemented by reference TRBV7-2 and TRBJ2-1, the full variable domain reads GAGVSQSPSNKVTEKGKDVELRCDPISGHTALYWYRQSLGQGLEFLIYFQGNSAPDKSGLPSDRFSAERTGGSVSTLTIQRTQQEDSAVYLCASSPMDRKKNEQFFGPGTRLTVL.

This clonotype appeared a few times. This chain uses TRBV29-1 with TRBJ1-3; D unclear. V gave up 3 bases and J gave up 4 bases, with 13 bases separating them. CDR1 is SQVTM and CDR2 is ANQGSEA in the germline V gene. The CDR3 loop spans 14 amino acids. The CDR3 sequence is CSVEESPGGNTIYF. In DNA, the CDR3 is TGCAGCGTTGAGGAGTCGCCGGGGGGAAACACCATATATTTT. Together with reference TRBV29-1 and TRBJ1-3, the CDR3 gives the full variable domain: SAVISQKPSRDICQRGTSLTIQCQVDSQVTMMFWYRQQPGQSLTLIATANQGSEATYESGFVIDKFPISRPNLTFSTLTVSNMSPEDSSIYLCSVEESPGGNTIYFGEGSWLTVV.

This chain connects TRBV9 to TRBJ2-1; 9 positions match TRBD2. V gave up 1 base and J gave up 0 bases; unmatched junction bases: 2. The V gene's germline CDR1 is SGDLS and CDR2 YYNGEE. CDR3 length: 16 amino acids. CDR3 coding DNA: TGTGCCAGCAGCGTACTAGCGGGGAGCTCCTACAATGAGCAGTTCTTC. It codes for CASSVLAGSSYNEQFF. Full variable domain (rest looked up from reference TRBV9 and TRBJ2-1): DSGVTQTPKHLITATGQRVTLRCSPRSGDLSVYWYQQSLDQGLQFLIQYYNGEERAKGNILERFSAQQFPDLHSELNLSSLELGDSALYFCASSVLAGSSYNEQFFGPGTRLTVL.

The CDR3 here is CASSLTGNNQPQHF. CDR3 sequence (DNA): TGTGCCAGCAGCCTTACAGGGAACAATCAGCCCCAGCATTTT. The genes are TRBV12-3 or TRBV12-4 and TRBJ1-5, with D tentatively TRBD1 (6 bases). The CDR3 spans 14 residues. V lost 6 bases, J lost 3 bases, and 12 bases lay in between.

Details on this clonotype: This may be a read error: a much more frequent sequence differs by one nucleotide. This chain uses TRBV28 with TRBJ2-7, with D unclear. The CDR3 is made up of 11 amino acids. The germline gives CDR1 MDHEN, CDR2 SYDVKM. V lost 5 bases and J 3 bases, leaving 5 bases between the germline ends. CDR3 coding DNA: TGTGCCAGCAGTGGCAACTACGAGCAGTACTTC. Residues: CASSGNYEQYF.

This clonotype appeared many times. The chain combines TRBV7-3 with TRBJ2-1; 9 bases match TRBD2. CDR1 SGHTA and CDR2 FQGTGA come from the germline V gene. The CDR3 has 17 residues. The junction had 16 bases not matched to a gene; V was cut back by 5 bases and J by 8 bases. The CDR3, as DNA: TGTGCCAGCAGCCAGCGCCCTGGACTAGCGATCTTCGATGAGCAGTTCTTC. As protein: CASSQRPGLAIFDEQFF.

This clonotype occurred a few times. The chain has TRBV28 and TRBJ2-3; D unclear. CDR1 MDHEN and CDR2 SYDVKM come from the germline V gene. The CDR3 spans 12 residues. The V and J ends lost 3 bases and 7 bases respectively, with 8 bases between them. The CDR3, as DNA: TGTGCCAGCAGTTTGGAACTTCATACGCAGTATTTT. Translated: CASSLELHTQYF.

The chain carries TRBV3-1 and TRBJ2-5; TRBD2 matches 7 bases. CDR1 and CDR2 from the germline V gene are LGHDT and YNNKEL (reference sequence). This CDR3 is built from 18 residues. The trim removed 1 base at V and 5 bases at J, leaving 16 bases unmatched. The CDR3 DNA reads as TGTGCCAGCAGCCAAGCGAGACTAGCTTCTAGCCCACCGGAGACCCAGTACTTC. Encoded protein: CASSQARLASSPPETQYF.

This clonotype has at least ten counts. The rearrangement links TRBV29-1 to TRBJ2-3; 11 bases align to TRBD2. CDR3 length: 14 amino acids. Germline V gene data show CDR1 as SQVTM and CDR2 as ANQGSEA. With 3 bases clipped from V and 6 bases from J, the junction kept 5 bases outside the gene matches. CDR3 bases: TGCAGCGTTGACCTAGCGGGAGGACTGGATACGCAGTATTTT. It yields the protein CSVDLAGGLDTQYF.

The chain carries TRBV12-3 or TRBV12-4 and TRBJ1-2; no definite D call. Trimming left V 4 bases short and J 8 bases short, with 8 bases between. The CDR3 is made up of 11 amino acids. CDR3 amino acids: CASSWHEGYTF. The DNA of the CDR3 is TGTGCCAGCAGTTGGCACGAGGGCTACACCTTC.

The table lists this clonotype with many counts. The chain employs TRBV29-1 and TRBJ2-1; D not resolved. Per germline, CDR1 SQVTM and CDR2 ANQGSEA. The CDR3 spans 12 residues. Trimming removed 1 base at V and 6 bases at J, with 7 bases between. Here the CDR3 reads CSVEVGFNEQFF. CDR3 DNA sequence: TGCAGCGTTGAAGTAGGGTTCAATGAGCAGTTCTTC.

Many counts were recorded for this clonotype. The CDR3 nucleotides are TGTGCCACCAGCCGCCGAGCATGGCGGGAGTACTTAAATGAGCAGTTCTTC. Translating it yields CATSRRAWREYLNEQFF. The rearrangement links TRBV15 to TRBJ2-1; TRBD2 matches at 7 bases. Trimming removed 5 bases from V and 7 bases from J; junction bases left unmatched: 17. The CDR3 runs to 17 residues. Germline CDR1 and CDR2: LNHNV and YYDKDF (reference sequence).

This clonotype was found many times. V is TRBV28 and J is TRBJ2-7, with D perhaps given as TRBD1 or TRBD2 (5 bases each). Germline-derived CDR1 and CDR2 are MDHEN and SYDVKM. The CDR3 contains 14 residues. Trimming shortened V by 5 bases and J by 4 bases, and 15 bases separated the two germline ends. The CDR3 protein is CASSPGDRDYEQYF. CDR3 DNA sequence: TGTGCCAGCAGTCCTGGGGACCGAGATTACGAGCAGTACTTC.

This rearrangement joins TRBV24-1 to TRBJ2-3, with unresolved D. The CDR3 totals 11 residues. Trimming took 5 bases from V and 6 from J, leaving 5 bases between them. Germline loops: CDR1 KGHDR, CDR2 SFDVKD. As DNA, the CDR3 is TGTGCCACCAGTGGTGCGGATACGCAGTATTTT. It codes for CATSGADTQYF.

V and J are TRBV20-1 and TRBJ1-5; 8 bases map to TRBD1. Germline trimming cut 6 bases from V and 5 bases from J; bases unmatched to any gene: 3. Germline V gene sequence: CDR1 DFQATT, CDR2 SNEGSKA (reference sequence). There are 12 residues in the CDR3. The CDR3 reads CSADRDDQPQHF. CDR3 nucleotides: TGCAGTGCGGACAGGGATGATCAGCCCCAGCATTTT.

The chain uses TRBV25-1 and TRBJ1-1; TRBD1 matches 7 bases. Germline V gene data show CDR1 as MGHDK and CDR2 as SYGVNS. V dropped 4 bases and J dropped 6; count of bases not matched to a gene: 2. The CDR3 contains 12 residues. CDR3 nucleotide sequence: TGTGCCAGCAGTGTAACAGGGGCTGAAGCTTTCTTT. Protein product: CASSVTGAEAFF.

The V gene is TRBV20-1, the J gene TRBJ2-3; D uncertain. This CDR3 region has 12 residues. Germline V gene lookup returns CDR1 DFQATT and CDR2 SNEGSKA (reference sequence). Deletions cut 1 base from V and 6 bases from J, with 8 bases between. The CDR3 reads CSARVVLDTQYF. For the CDR3, the DNA is TGCAGTGCTAGAGTTGTTTTGGATACGCAGTATTTT.

This clonotype was detected a few times. One junction end does not reproduce the germline sequence, and a read error may be involved. The CDR3 DNA follows: TGTGCCAGCAGTTACTCGAGTCTGAAGCTCTTC. Amino acid sequence: CASSYSSLKLF. The chain is built from TRBV6-6 and TRBJ2-1; D unclear. This CDR3 is built from 11 residues. Germline V CDR1 and CDR2: MNHNY, SVGAGI (reference sequence).

In its sample, this clonotype was seen a few times. The rearrangement uses TRBV28 and TRBJ1-6; possibly TRBD1 for D (6 bases). The V gene lost 3 bases and the J gene lost 8 bases, with 14 bases spanning the gap. The CDR3 contains 15 residues. Germline V gene data show CDR1 as MDHEN and CDR2 as SYDVKM. CDR3 sequence reads: CASSFDLKGDSPLHF. The CDR3, as DNA: TGTGCCAGCAGTTTTGATTTGAAGGGGGATTCACCCCTCCACTTT.

V and J are TRBV6-2 or TRBV6-3 and TRBJ2-7, with D possibly being TRBD1 (6 bases). V dropped 5 bases and J dropped 0 bases, with 14 bases sitting between them. The CDR3 totals 15 residues. CDR1 and CDR2 from the germline V gene are MNHEY and SVGEGT. In DNA form, the CDR3 reads TGTGCCAGCAGTACCCCGAGGACAGTCTCCTACGAGCAGTACTTC. Its protein is CASSTPRTVSYEQYF.

Details on this clonotype: A much larger clone is a single base away; this may be a read error. This sequence joins TRBV12-3 or TRBV12-4 and TRBJ2-3; D might be TRBD1 (7 bases). The CDR3 has 17 residues. The CDR3 protein is CTSSPGGGGESTDTQYF. CDR3 sequence (DNA): TGTACCAGCAGTCCTGGTGGAGGGGGCGAAAGCACAGATACGCAGTATTTT.